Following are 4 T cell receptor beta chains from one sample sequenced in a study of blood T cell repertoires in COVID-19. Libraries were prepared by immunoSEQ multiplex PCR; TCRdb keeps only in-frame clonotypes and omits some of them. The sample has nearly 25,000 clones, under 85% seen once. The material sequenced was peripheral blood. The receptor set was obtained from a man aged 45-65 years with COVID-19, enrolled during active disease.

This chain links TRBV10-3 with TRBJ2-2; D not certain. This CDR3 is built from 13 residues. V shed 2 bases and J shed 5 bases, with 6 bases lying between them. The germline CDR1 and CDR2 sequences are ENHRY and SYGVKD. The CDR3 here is CAISEKETGELFF. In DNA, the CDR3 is TGTGCCATCAGTGAGAAGGAGACCGGGGAGCTGTTTTTT.

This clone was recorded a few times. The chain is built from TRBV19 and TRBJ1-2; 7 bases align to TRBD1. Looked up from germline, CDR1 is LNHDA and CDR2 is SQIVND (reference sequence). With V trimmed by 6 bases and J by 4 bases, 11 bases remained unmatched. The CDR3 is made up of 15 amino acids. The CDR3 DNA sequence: TGTGCCAGTAGGCACCAAGGACAGGAGAGCTATGGCTACACCTTC. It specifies CASRHQGQESYGYTF.

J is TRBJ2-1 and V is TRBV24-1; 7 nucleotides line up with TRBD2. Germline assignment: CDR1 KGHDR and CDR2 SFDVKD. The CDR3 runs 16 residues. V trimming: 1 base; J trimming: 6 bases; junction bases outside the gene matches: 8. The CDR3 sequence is CATSDFQGSGFNEQFF. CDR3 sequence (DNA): TGTGCCACCAGTGATTTCCAAGGTAGCGGGTTCAATGAGCAGTTCTTC.

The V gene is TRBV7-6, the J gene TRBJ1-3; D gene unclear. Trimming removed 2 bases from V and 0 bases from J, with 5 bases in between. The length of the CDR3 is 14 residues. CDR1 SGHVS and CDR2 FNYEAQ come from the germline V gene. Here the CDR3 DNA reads TGTGCCAGCAGCTTAACGAGCTCTGGAAACACCATATATTTT. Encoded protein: CASSLTSSGNTIYF.